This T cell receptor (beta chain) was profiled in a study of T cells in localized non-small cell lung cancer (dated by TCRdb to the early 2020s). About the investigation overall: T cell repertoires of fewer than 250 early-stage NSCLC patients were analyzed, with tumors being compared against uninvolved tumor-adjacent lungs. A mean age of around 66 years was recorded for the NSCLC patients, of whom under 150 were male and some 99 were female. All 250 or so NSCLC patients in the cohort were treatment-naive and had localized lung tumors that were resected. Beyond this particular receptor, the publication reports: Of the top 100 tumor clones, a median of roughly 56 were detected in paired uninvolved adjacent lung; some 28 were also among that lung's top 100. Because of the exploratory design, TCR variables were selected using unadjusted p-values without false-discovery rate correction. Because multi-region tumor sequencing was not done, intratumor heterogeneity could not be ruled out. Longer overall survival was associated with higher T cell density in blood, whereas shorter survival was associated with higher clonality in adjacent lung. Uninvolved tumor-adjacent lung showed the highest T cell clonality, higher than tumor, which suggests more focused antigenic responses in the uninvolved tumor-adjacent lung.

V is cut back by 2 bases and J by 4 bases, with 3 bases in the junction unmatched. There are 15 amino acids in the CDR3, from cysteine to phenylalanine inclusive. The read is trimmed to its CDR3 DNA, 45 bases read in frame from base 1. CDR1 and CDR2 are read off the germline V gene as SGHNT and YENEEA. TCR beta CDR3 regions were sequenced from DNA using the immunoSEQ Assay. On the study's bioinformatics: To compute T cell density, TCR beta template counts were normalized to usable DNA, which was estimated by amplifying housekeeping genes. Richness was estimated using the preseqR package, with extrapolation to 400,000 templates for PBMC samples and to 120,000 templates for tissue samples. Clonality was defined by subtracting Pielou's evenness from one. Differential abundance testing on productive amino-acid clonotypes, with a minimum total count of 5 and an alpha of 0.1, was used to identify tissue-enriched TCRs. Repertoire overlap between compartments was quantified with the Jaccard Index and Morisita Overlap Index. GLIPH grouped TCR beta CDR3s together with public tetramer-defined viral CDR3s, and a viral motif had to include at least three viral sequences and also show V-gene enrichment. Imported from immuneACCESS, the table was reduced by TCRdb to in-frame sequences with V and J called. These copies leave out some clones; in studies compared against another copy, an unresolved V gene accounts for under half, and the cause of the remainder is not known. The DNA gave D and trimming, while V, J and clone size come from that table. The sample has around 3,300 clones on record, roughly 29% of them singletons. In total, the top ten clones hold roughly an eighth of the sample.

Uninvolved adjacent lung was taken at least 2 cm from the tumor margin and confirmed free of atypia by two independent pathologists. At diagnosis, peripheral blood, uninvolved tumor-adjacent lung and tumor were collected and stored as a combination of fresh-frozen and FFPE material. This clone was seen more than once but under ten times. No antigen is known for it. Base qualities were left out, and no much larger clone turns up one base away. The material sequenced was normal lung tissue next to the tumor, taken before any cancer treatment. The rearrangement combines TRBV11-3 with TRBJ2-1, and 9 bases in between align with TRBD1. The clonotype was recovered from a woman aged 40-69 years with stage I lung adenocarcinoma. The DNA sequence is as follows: TGTGCCAGCAGCTTAACAGGGGGCAGATACAATGAGCAGTTCTTC. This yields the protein CASSLTGGRYNEQFF.